These T cell receptor beta chains were read from a single sample in a study of post-analysis software for immune sequencing data. TCRdb fed the PCR reads into MiXCR, producing one record per CDR3 protein. The sample yields around 150,000 distinct CDR3 sequences, about 36% seen once. The sequences come from blood, collected after autologous hematopoietic stem cell transplantation. These receptor sequences come from a girl aged 5-17 years with multiple sclerosis. Each CDR3 is given with its conserved first and last residue. A D gene is named only where the DNA matches it firmly. Clone sizes are given selectively: once, few, many, or a class where the clone is expanded.

d_call j_call v_call clone_size cdr3_aa cdr3_nt
- TRBJ2-7 TRBV18 - CASSKKPPGEGEQYF TGTGCCAGCTCCAAAAAACCGCCAGGAGAAGGCGAGCAGTACTTC
- TRBJ2-3 TRBV5-1 few CASSLVLRGDRCFSDTQYF TGCGCCAGCAGCTTGGTTCTGAGGGGAGATCGATGCTTTTCAGATACGCAGTATTTT
- TRBJ2-1 TRBV11-2 few CASSLGLEQFF TGTGCCAGCAGCTTGGGACTCGAGCAGTTCTTC
TRBD2 TRBJ2-7 TRBV20-1 - CSARDRRFGTSEYEQYF TGCAGTGCTAGAGATCGAAGGTTTGGGACTAGTGAATACGAGCAGTACTTC
- TRBJ2-5 TRBV13 - CASSLGGQGCETQYF TGTGCCAGCAGCTTAGGGGGGCAGGGCTGCGAGACCCAGTACTTC
- TRBJ2-1 TRBV6-5 - CAGSPGAVGWFF TGTGCCGGCAGCCCCGGGGCGGTTGGGTGGTTCTTC
- TRBJ2-7 TRBV4-3 few CASSPTLAGLLPYEQYF TGCGCCAGCAGCCCGACCCTCGCGGGGCTTCTCCCCTACGAGCAGTACTTC
- TRBJ2-2 TRBV18 - CASSLIPSNTGELFF TGTGCCAGCTCACTTATACCGTCAAACACCGGGGAGCTGTTTTTT
- TRBJ2-7 TRBV20-1 - CCARDRGHSSYEQYF TGCTGTGCTAGAGATCGGGGGCACAGCTCCTACGAGCAGTACTTC
- TRBJ2-7 TRBV4-1 few CASSQDMARGRYEQYF TGCGCCAGCAGCCAAGACATGGCGCGGGGCAGGTACGAGCAGTACTTC
- TRBJ2-1 TRBV28 - CASGSRDRGANEQFF TGTGCCAGCGGATCCCGGGACCGCGGGGCCAATGAGCAGTTCTTC
- TRBJ2-5 TRBV5-1 - CASRQQGRQETQYF TGCGCCAGCAGGCAGCAGGGTCGTCAAGAGACCCAGTACTTC
TRBD1 TRBJ1-2 TRBV6-1 few CAGGDSTYGYTF TGTGCCGGAGGGGACAGTACCTATGGCTACACCTTC
- TRBJ2-5 TRBV7-2 - CASSPRRGSNNEQYF TGTGCCAGCAGCCCACGGAGGGGGAGCAACAATGAGCAGTACTTC
- TRBJ1-1 TRBV29-1 - CSVEDRRLGPQGRTEAFF TGCAGCGTTGAAGATCGCCGCCTTGGTCCCCAGGGTCGCACTGAAGCTTTCTTT
TRBD1 TRBJ1-2 TRBV6-5 few CASRPGTGYGYTF TGTGCCAGCAGGCCCGGGACAGGCTATGGCTACACCTTC
- TRBJ2-7 TRBV9 few CASSPGLASSYEQYF TGTGCCAGCAGCCCGGGGCTCGCGAGCTCCTACGAGCAGTACTTC
TRBD2 TRBJ2-3 TRBV5-1 few CASSPSGSGDTQYF TGCGCCAGCAGCCCTAGCGGGAGTGGGGATACGCAGTATTTT
- TRBJ2-7 TRBV7-2 many CASSLGRWGETYEQYF TGTGCCAGCAGCTTAGGCAGGTGGGGGGAAACCTACGAGCAGTACTTC
- TRBJ1-1 TRBV6-6 few CASSYSAASTEAFF TGTGCCAGCAGTTACTCGGCAGCGAGTACTGAAGCTTTCTTT
TRBD2 TRBJ2-3 TRBV5-6 - CASSLVWREGLNEQYF TGTGCCAGCAGCTTGGTGTGGCGGGAGGGCCTAAATGAGCAGTATTTT
- TRBJ1-1 TRBV7-2 - CASSLVQGTTEAFF TGTGCCAGCAGCTTAGTACAGGGCACCACTGAAGCTTTCTTT
TRBD2 TRBJ2-1 TRBV20-1 - CSARGGLEGYNEQFF TGCAGTGCTAGAGGGGGACTAGAAGGCTACAATGAGCAGTTCTTC
TRBD2 TRBJ2-3 TRBV6-6 - CASTWTSGNSTDTQYF TGTGCCAGCACTTGGACTAGCGGGAATAGCACAGATACGCAGTATTTT
TRBD1 TRBJ1-2 TRBV7-3 few CASSPSGQVEGYTF TGTGCCAGCAGCCCATCGGGACAGGTGGAGGGCTACACCTTC
- TRBJ2-1 TRBV24-1 few CATRASSYNEQFF TGTGCCACCCGGGCGAGCTCCTACAATGAGCAGTTCTTC
TRBD1 TRBJ2-5 TRBV11-2 - CASSLHRGSLQETQYF TGTGCCAGCAGCCTCCACAGGGGAAGCCTCCAAGAGACCCAGTACTTC
TRBD2 TRBJ2-3 TRBV7-6 few CASSLAAGVGTDTQYF TGTGCCAGCAGCTTAGCGGCGGGAGTCGGCACAGATACGCAGTATTTT
TRBD2 TRBJ2-7 TRBV27 - CASSLYTGGGSSYNEQYF TGTGCCAGCAGTTTATATACCGGCGGGGGTAGCTCCTACAATGAGCAGTACTTC
- TRBJ2-2 TRBV7-3 - CASSLTREGELFF TGTGCCAGCAGCTTAACTAGGGAGGGGGAGCTGTTTTTT
- TRBJ2-1 TRBV4-2 many CASSQDASYNEQFF TGTGCCAGCAGCCAAGATGCAAGTTACAATGAGCAGTTCTTC
- TRBJ2-7 TRBV12-3/TRBV12-4 few CASSIQSGRGPYEQYF TGTGCCAGCAGCATTCAATCAGGGCGCGGCCCCTACGAGCAGTACTTC
TRBD2 TRBJ2-1 TRBV27 - CASSLWREMWNNEQFF TGTGCCAGCAGTTTATGGCGGGAGATGTGGAACAATGAGCAGTTCTTC
TRBD1 TRBJ2-7 TRBV4-1 few CASSLSTGTVTYEQYF TGCGCCAGCAGCCTATCGACCGGGACAGTAACCTACGAGCAGTACTTC
TRBD2 TRBJ2-1 TRBV20-1 - CSARSRLAGVFPLKDEQFF TGCAGTGCTAGATCGCGACTAGCGGGAGTATTCCCGCTTAAGGATGAGCAGTTCTTC
TRBD2 TRBJ2-7 TRBV6-5 many CASRRREDALIEQYF TGTGCCAGCAGGCGACGGGAGGACGCTCTCATCGAGCAGTACTTC